Only a few counts were recorded for the clone carrying this T cell receptor beta chain. Its antigen remains unknown. Arm-PCR of CDR3 regions and iRepertoire HTBI primers were the basis on which TCR beta libraries were built. The authors' processing: Looking across samples, the authors found approximately 60 TRBV and 15 or so TRBJ segments. TCRdb re-derived calls from the multiplex PCR reads in MiXCR, one entry per CDR3 protein. Here the V and J calls rest on TCRdb's processing, not on the authors' analysis. The table shows 700,000 or so distinct CDR3 sequences, with 30% occurring only once. This specimen comes from a study of regulatory T cells in long-lasting Graves disease. Overall study: Patients with persistent Graves' disease had over 5 years of antithyroid drugs and persistent TSH receptor antibodies. Study-level results: TCR diversity was lower in persistent Graves' patients (versus newly diagnosed ones). TRBV28, TRBJ1-2 and TRBJ2-5 were favored in persistent disease.

The V and J ends lost 4 bases and 5 bases respectively, with 14 bases between them. There are 13 residues in the CDR3. Looked up from germline, CDR1 is GTSNPN and CDR2 is SVGIG (reference sequence). Sample time point: persistent/refractory GD, antithyroid drugs over 5 years with positive TRAb. The TCR library was prepared using RNA isolated from PBMCs. The origin of this receptor is a female donor with Graves disease. Sample: peripheral blood mononuclear cells (PBMCs), taken when the disease was refractory, from a patient treated with antithyroid drugs. The rearrangement links TRBV30 to TRBJ1-1; possible D gene TRBD1, 6 bases. The CDR3 loop is CAWNLQGGTEAFF. CDR3 in DNA: TGTGCCTGGAATCTACAGGGAGGTACTGAAGCTTTCTTT.